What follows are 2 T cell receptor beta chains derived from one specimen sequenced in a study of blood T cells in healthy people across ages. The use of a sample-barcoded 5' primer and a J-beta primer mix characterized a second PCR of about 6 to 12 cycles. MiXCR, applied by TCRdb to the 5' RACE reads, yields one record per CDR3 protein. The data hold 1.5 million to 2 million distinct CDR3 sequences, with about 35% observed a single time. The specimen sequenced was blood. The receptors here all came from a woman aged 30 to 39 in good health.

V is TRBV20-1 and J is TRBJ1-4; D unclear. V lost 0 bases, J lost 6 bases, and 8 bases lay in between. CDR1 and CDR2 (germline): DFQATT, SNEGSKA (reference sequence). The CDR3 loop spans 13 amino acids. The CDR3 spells CSARDYQDEKLFF. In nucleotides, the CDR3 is TGCAGTGCTAGAGATTACCAAGATGAAAAACTGTTTTTT.

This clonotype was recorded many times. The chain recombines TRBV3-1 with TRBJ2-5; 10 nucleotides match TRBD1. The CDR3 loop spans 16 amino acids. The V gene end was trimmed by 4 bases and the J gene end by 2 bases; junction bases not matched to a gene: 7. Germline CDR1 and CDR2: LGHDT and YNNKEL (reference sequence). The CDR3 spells CASSLRTGGAQETQYF. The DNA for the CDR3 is TGTGCCAGCAGCCTGCGGACAGGGGGGGCTCAAGAGACCCAGTACTTC.